This TCR beta chain was captured by sequencing in a study of blood T cells in healthy people across ages. The sample holds many counts of this clonotype. A sample-barcoded 5' primer and a J-beta primer mix were used in a second PCR of roughly 6 to 11 cycles. TCRdb used MiXCR to reprocess the 5' RACE reads, holding one entry per CDR3 protein. Of about 770,000 distinct CDR3 sequences in the sample, around 43% were seen once. CDR3 length equals 13 residues. Germline V gene lookup returns CDR1 WNHNN and CDR2 SYGVQD (reference sequence). The V end was cut by 8 bases, the J end by 3 bases, with 14 bases between.

Sequenced sample: blood. The sequence came from a man aged 60 to 69 in good health. This chain connects TRBV10-1 to TRBJ2-7; TRBD1 or TRBD2 may be the D gene (5 bases each). This chain's CDR3 is CASQTRDGYEQYF. CDR3 in DNA: TGCGCCAGCCAAACCCGGGACGGCTACGAGCAGTACTTC.